Presented here are 4 T cell receptor beta chains from one specimen sequenced in a study of shared clonotypes between healthy human individuals. Assay used: immunoSEQ multiplex PCR; TCRdb lists only in-frame clones, some missing. This table has about 2 million clones, roughly 96% appearing once. The specimen sequenced was naive CD4+ T cells sorted from blood. Noted subset: CD45RA+ positively selected. The source of these receptors is a man aged 18 to 29 in good health.

This chain connects TRBV4-1 to TRBJ2-1, with D possibly TRBD2 on 5 matching bases. The germline CDR1 and CDR2 sequences are MGHRA and YSYEKL. Trimming cost V 3 bases and J 6 bases, with 12 bases left between them. The CDR3 extends over 14 amino acids. The CDR3 bases are TGCGCCAGCAGCCAGGCCGGACTGGGCAATGAGCAGTTCTTC. This encodes CASSQAGLGNEQFF.

The chain recombines TRBV28 with TRBJ1-2, with 12 bases lining up with TRBD1. This CDR3 has 15 amino acids. Per germline, CDR1 MDHEN and CDR2 SYDVKM. After removal of 7 bases from V and 8 bases from J, the junction contained 11 bases not matched to a gene. The CDR3 bases are TGTGCCAGCAATTCTATGGGACAGGGGGCTGGGGGCTACACCTTC. Protein sequence: CASNSMGQGAGGYTF.

The chain employs TRBV28 and TRBJ1-5; D is unresolved. This CDR3 region has 12 residues. The germline V gene encodes CDR1 MDHEN and CDR2 SYDVKM. Trimming left V 6 bases short and J 5 bases short, with 8 bases between. This chain's CDR3 is CASSLQYQPQHF. For the CDR3, the DNA is TGTGCCAGCAGCCTCCAATATCAGCCCCAGCATTTT.

The rearrangement uses TRBV5-1 and TRBJ1-5; 8 bases match TRBD1. From germline, CDR1 is SGHRS and CDR2 YFSETQ. J lost 4 bases, V lost 4 bases, and 7 bases had no gene match. The CDR3 consists of 15 residues. CDR3 in amino acids: CASSLGQGQNQPQHF. The CDR3 bases are TGCGCCAGCAGCCTAGGACAGGGCCAAAATCAGCCCCAGCATTTT.